What follows are 10 T cell receptor beta chains derived from one specimen sequenced in a study of blood T cell repertoires in COVID-19. Some clones are missing from TCRdb's copy, which holds only in-frame ones; the method was immunoSEQ multiplex PCR. The data contain approximately 210,000 clones, about 91% of them singletons. The sample consisted of peripheral blood. The receptors here all came from a man aged 25-40 years with acute or convalescent COVID-19.

The CDR3 spells CASTSGGGFTQYF. In DNA, the CDR3 is TGTGCCAGCACCTCGGGGGGGGGCTTTACGCAGTATTTT. The chain uses TRBV5-4 and TRBJ2-3; the match to TRBD2 covers 8 bases. Looked up from germline, CDR1 is SGHNT and CDR2 is YYREEE (reference sequence). The CDR3 contains 13 residues. The V and J ends lost 6 bases and 8 bases, in that order; junction bases with no gene match: 8.

V and J are TRBV19 and TRBJ1-1, with a weak D call TRBD1 (5 bases). V was clipped by 4 bases and J by 3 bases, with 12 bases between them. The CDR3 runs 14 residues. Germline CDR1 and CDR2: LNHDA and SQIVND (reference sequence). CDR3 sequence: CASSTGREYTEAFF. CDR3 DNA: TGTGCCAGTAGTACAGGGAGGGAGTACACTGAAGCTTTCTTT.

The chain uses TRBV6-5 and TRBJ2-6; maybe TRBD2 (5 bases). From germline, CDR1 is MNHEY and CDR2 SVGAGI. Between the trimmed V and J ends, which lost 4 bases and 0 bases, there was a span of 7 bases. This CDR3 has 15 residues. CDR3 region: CASSSGSSGANVLTF. For the CDR3, the DNA is TGTGCCAGCAGTTCGGGGAGCTCTGGGGCCAACGTCCTGACTTTC.

This clone was found once. V usage is TRBV27 and J usage is TRBJ2-7; TRBD2 aligns across 15 bases. Germline V gene data show CDR1 as MNHEY and CDR2 as SMNVEV (reference sequence). After removal of 5 bases from V and 4 bases from J, the junction contained 6 bases not matched to a gene. This CDR3 contains 16 residues. For the CDR3, the DNA is TGTGCCAGCAGTCTAGGGACTAGCGGGAGGTTGTACGAGCAGTACTTC. This sequence encodes CASSLGTSGRLYEQYF.

The chain employs TRBV9 and TRBJ1-4, with a tentative D call TRBD1 (5 bases). The CDR3 sequence is 15 residues long. The germline V gene has CDR1 SGDLS and CDR2 YYNGEE. The V end was cut by 0 bases, the J end by 8 bases, with 14 bases between. This CDR3 reads CASSVEGTIGEKLFF. The CDR3 DNA is TGTGCCAGCAGCGTAGAGGGGACTATCGGGGAAAAACTGTTTTTT.

This rearrangement joins TRBV27 to TRBJ2-2, with D maybe TRBD2 (5 bases). The CDR3 is made up of 15 amino acids. V lost 0 bases to trimming and J lost 3 bases, with 8 bases between them. In germline, CDR1 is MNHEY, CDR2 SMNVEV (reference sequence). The CDR3 reads CASSLSTGYTGELFF. Here the CDR3 DNA reads TGTGCCAGCAGTTTATCAACGGGGTACACCGGGGAGCTGTTTTTT.

The chain has TRBV5-1 and TRBJ2-7, with TRBD1 as a possible D gene (7 bases). The CDR3 spans 16 residues. V lost 5 bases to trimming and J lost 2 bases, with 20 bases between them. The germline V gene encodes CDR1 SGHRS and CDR2 YFSETQ. The CDR3 DNA follows: TGCGCCAGCAGTAGAGGCGGGACAGTACCAACCTACGAGCAGTACTTC. Translation: CASSRGGTVPTYEQYF.

The genes are TRBV30 and TRBJ1-1, with 7 bases aligning to TRBD1. Germline assignment: CDR1 GTSNPN and CDR2 SVGIG (reference sequence). This CDR3 is 13 amino acids long. V lost 5 bases, J lost 9 bases, and 12 bases stayed unmatched. The CDR3 DNA is TGTGCCTGGGGGGGACAGCGAAATATGAAAGCTTTCTTT. It codes for CAWGGQRNMKAFF.

This chain connects TRBV12-2 to TRBJ2-1; whether TRBD2, the table's D call, matches the DNA was not checked. TRBV12-2 is noted as a pseudogene. This CDR3 has 16 residues. This CDR3 reads CASRSRTGTNYNEQFF. The CDR3 DNA sequence: TGTGCAAGTCGCTCCCGAACCGGGACTAACTACAATGAGCAGTTCTTC.

CDR3 nucleotide sequence: TGTGCCAGCAGCCGACCGGGACAGGCCACCTACGAGCAGTACTTC. Translating gives CASSRPGQATYEQYF. V is TRBV11-2 and J is TRBJ2-7; TRBD1 aligns across 8 bases. V shed 5 bases, J shed 2 bases, and the junction held 8 bases outside the gene matches. This CDR3 contains 15 residues. Germline CDR1 reads SGHAT; CDR2 reads FQNNGV.